This T cell receptor (beta chain) is drawn from a study of T-cell reconstitution after alpha-beta-depleted transplantation in children. As regards this clonotype: Its target is unknown.

Unique molecular identifiers were used to barcode this TCRbeta library. TCRdb re-called the PCR reads through MiXCR, storing one row per CDR3 protein. The sample includes some 300,000 distinct CDR3 sequences, approximately 7.3% of them seen just once. This CDR3 is 15 amino acids long. Trimming took off 3 bases at V and 6 bases at J, with 15 bases between the two ends. The germline V gene has CDR1 DFQATT and CDR2 SNEGSKA (reference sequence). General study results and limits: Certain patients had high TCRbeta diversity at day 60, and it came from recipient T cells and thymic progenitors that survived. A year had passed since transplant, and T-cell counts and diversity by then came mostly from newly produced T cells. Roughly two months post-transplant, alpha-beta T cells reportedly originated from several hundred graft clones that had expanded.

The specimen comprised peripheral blood, sampled 360 days after TCRalphabeta/CD19-depleted stem cell transplant. The rearrangement joins TRBV20-1 to TRBJ1-6; D gene unclear. The receptor was isolated from a female patient between 2 and 15 years old who had a stem cell transplant for Fanconi anemia, so the T cells may come from the graft donor. Here the CDR3 reads CSARAGSRGNSPLHF. The CDR3 DNA reads as TGCAGTGCTAGGGCGGGCTCCCGCGGTAATTCACCCCTCCACTTT.